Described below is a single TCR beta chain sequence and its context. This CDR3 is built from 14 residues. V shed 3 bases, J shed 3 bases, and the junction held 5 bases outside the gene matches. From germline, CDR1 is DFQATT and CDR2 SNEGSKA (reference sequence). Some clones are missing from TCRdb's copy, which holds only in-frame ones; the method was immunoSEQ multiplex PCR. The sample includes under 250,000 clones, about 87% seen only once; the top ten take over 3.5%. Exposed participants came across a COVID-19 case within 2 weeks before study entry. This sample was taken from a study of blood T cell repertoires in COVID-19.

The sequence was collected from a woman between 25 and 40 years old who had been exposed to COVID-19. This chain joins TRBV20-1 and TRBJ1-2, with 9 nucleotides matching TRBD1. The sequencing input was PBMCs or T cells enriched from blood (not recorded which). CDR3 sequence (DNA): TGCAGTGCTAGTTGGGACAGGGTGGACTATGGCTACACCTTC. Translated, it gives CSASWDRVDYGYTF.